The 9 T cell receptor beta chains presented below share a single source sample, sequenced in a study of cytomegalovirus exposure and HLA in healthy donors. PCR employed 60 Vbeta and 13 Jbeta primers. The data were produced by immunoSEQ multiplex PCR, yet TCRdb's version contains in-frame clones alone and is incomplete. The sample includes some 130,000 clones, over 60% of them seen just once. What was sequenced was PBMCs. These receptors originate from a male donor in good health and CMV-seropositive.

CDR3 in amino acids: CASSVLAGAKDTQYF. CDR3 DNA: TGTGCCAGCAGTGTACTAGCGGGAGCGAAAGATACGCAGTATTTT. The chain has TRBV6-1 and TRBJ2-3; 11 bases match TRBD2. J gave up 5 bases and V 4 bases, and 5 bases lay outside the gene matches. Germline CDR1 MNHNS, CDR2 SASEGT. CDR3 length: 15 amino acids.

The rearrangement joins TRBV7-9 to TRBJ2-1; 8 bases are a match to TRBD2. Germline V gene sequence: CDR1 SEHNR, CDR2 FQNEAQ (reference sequence). CDR3 size: 16 residues. The V segment lost 4 bases and the J segment 3 bases; nucleotides outside the gene matches: 8. CDR3 residues: CASSYERGPFYNEQFF. Written as DNA, the CDR3 is TGTGCCAGCAGCTACGAGCGGGGGCCCTTCTACAATGAGCAGTTCTTC.

This rearrangement joins TRBV7-6 to TRBJ2-3; the match to TRBD2 covers 13 bases. J was trimmed by 5 bases and V by 0 bases; bases with no gene match: 8. The CDR3 spans 18 residues. Looked up from germline, CDR1 is SGHVS and CDR2 is FNYEAQ. CDR3 loop: CASSLAPTSGRVLDTQYF. The CDR3 coding sequence is TGTGCCAGCAGCTTAGCTCCTACTAGCGGGAGGGTTCTAGATACGCAGTATTTT.

About this clone: A junction end diverges from the germline sequence, so it may reflect a read error. The genes are TRBV10-3 and TRBJ2-7; D remains ambiguous. The CDR3 runs to 15 residues. CDR1 is ENHRY, CDR2 SYGVKD, per germline. The CDR3 DNA reads as TGTGCCAGCAGTGAATATGAGTCGGAGTCCTACGAGCAGTACTTC. Translating it yields CASSEYESESYEQYF.

V and J are TRBV9 and TRBJ2-2, with D possibly being TRBD2 (6 bases). There are 15 residues in the CDR3. Germline CDR1 and CDR2: SGDLS and YYNGEE. Trimming took off 0 bases at V and 5 bases at J, with 11 bases between the two ends. CDR3: CASSVEGRRTGELFF. Here the CDR3 DNA reads TGTGCCAGCAGCGTAGAAGGGAGGAGGACCGGGGAGCTGTTTTTT.

This clone showed up just a few times. This sequence joins TRBV28 and TRBJ2-6; possible D gene TRBD2, 5 bases. Germline assignment: CDR1 MDHEN and CDR2 SYDVKM. The CDR3 length is 14 residues. The germline V and J ends were trimmed by 5 bases and 0 bases, with 5 bases remaining between them. The CDR3 DNA reads as TGTGCCAGCAGTCGGGGCTCTGGGGCCAACGTCCTGACTTTC. Amino acid sequence: CASSRGSGANVLTF.

The rearrangement joins TRBV6-5 to TRBJ1-1; possibly TRBD1 for D (6 bases). This CDR3 has 14 amino acids. Germline V gene sequence: CDR1 MNHEY, CDR2 SVGAGI. With 7 bases removed from V and 1 base from J, the gap between germline ends came to 13 bases. CDR3 nucleotide sequence: TGTGCCAGCATTGCAGGGGCCTCGAACACTGAAGCTTTCTTT. Translation gives CASIAGASNTEAFF.

The V and J genes are TRBV19 and TRBJ1-5, with D uncertain. CDR1 and CDR2 from the germline V gene are LNHDA and SQIVND (reference sequence). The V end was cut by 3 bases, the J end by 4 bases, with 7 bases between. This CDR3 region has 13 residues. The DNA for the CDR3 is TGTGCCAGTAGTATTTACATTAATCAGCCCCAGCATTTT. This encodes CASSIYINQPQHF.

The chain carries TRBV2 and TRBJ2-2, with D possibly being TRBD1 (6 bases). Germline CDR1 reads SNHLY; CDR2 reads FYNNEI. Trimming removed 8 bases at V and 2 bases at J, with 9 bases between. The CDR3 covers 13 residues. The CDR3 DNA reads TGTGCCAGCGGGACAACTAACACCGGGGAGCTGTTTTTT. Translating it yields CASGTTNTGELFF.